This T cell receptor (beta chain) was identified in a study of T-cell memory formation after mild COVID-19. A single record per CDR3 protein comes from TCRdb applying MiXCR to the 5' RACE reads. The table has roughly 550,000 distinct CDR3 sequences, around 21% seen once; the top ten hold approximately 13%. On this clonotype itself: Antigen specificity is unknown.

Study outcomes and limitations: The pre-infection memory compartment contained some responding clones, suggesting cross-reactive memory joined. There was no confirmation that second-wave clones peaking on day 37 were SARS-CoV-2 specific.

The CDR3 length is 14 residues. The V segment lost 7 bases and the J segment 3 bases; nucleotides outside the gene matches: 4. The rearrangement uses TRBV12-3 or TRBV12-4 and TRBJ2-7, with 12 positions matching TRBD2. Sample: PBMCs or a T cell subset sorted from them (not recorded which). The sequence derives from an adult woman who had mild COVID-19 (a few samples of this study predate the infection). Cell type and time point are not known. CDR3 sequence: CASTTSGGSYEQYF. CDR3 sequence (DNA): TGTGCCAGCACGACTAGCGGGGGAAGCTACGAGCAGTACTTC.